The clone carrying this T cell receptor (beta chain) was counted between two and nine times. The sample originates from a study of post-analysis software for immune sequencing data. Every TCR beta cDNA library bore unique molecular identifiers. MiXCR, run by TCRdb on the PCR reads, gives a single entry per CDR3 protein. The repertoire includes 160,000 or so distinct CDR3 sequences, approximately 35% of them detected once, and 25% to 30% sits in the top ten. Germline-derived CDR1 and CDR2 are ENHRY and SYGVKD. Losses at the gene ends were 0 bases for V and 4 bases for J; bases not matched to a gene: 10. The CDR3 contains 20 residues.

The V call is TRBV10-3, the J call TRBJ2-1; 15 bases align to TRBD2. This specimen consisted of blood, obtained after autologous hematopoietic stem cell transplantation. This TCR was sampled from a girl aged 5-17 years with multiple sclerosis. The CDR3 coding sequence is TGTGCCATCAGTGAGTCTTGGGGACTAGCGGGAGGTTCAAGGTACAATGAGCAGTTCTTC. Translated, it gives CAISESWGLAGGSRYNEQFF.